This T cell receptor beta chain emerged from a study of identical twins. Each donor (without exception) was a healthy Caucasian. V dropped 5 bases and J dropped 7 bases, with 7 bases sitting between them. Germline values: CDR1 SGHVS, CDR2 FQNEAQ. The CDR3 runs to 11 residues. Addition of a universal primer site occurred through template switching, and cDNA carried unique molecular identifiers. TCRdb analysed the 5' RACE reads with MiXCR anew, one entry per CDR3 protein. This table holds roughly 350,000 distinct CDR3 sequences, about 12% found once. These same data were also listed under a study on yellow fever vaccine responses in identical twins. This second study says: The authors reported partly convergent, partly personalized vaccine responses in identical twins.

The chain recombines TRBV7-8 with TRBJ2-3; D is ambiguous. The TCR originated in a woman aged 18-29 years in good health. The specimen sequenced was CD8+ T cells sorted from blood. CDR3 sequence reads: CASSQTNTQYF. Here the CDR3 DNA reads TGTGCCAGCAGCCAAACCAATACGCAGTATTTT.